This TCR beta chain was obtained from a study of shared clonotypes between healthy human individuals. Note on this clone: A far larger clone is a single base away, which makes a read error likely.

At the deep level, the assay was run. In replicate PCRs of unsorted PBMC, 300 ng DNA, roughly 30,000 T cell genomes, was used. The assay was immunoSEQ multiplex PCR, and TCRdb's table has in-frame clones only and misses some. The table lists hundreds of thousands of clones, roughly four fifths of them singletons. V lost 2 bases, J lost 6 bases, and 10 bases lay in between. The CDR3 length is 14 residues. Germline V CDR1 and CDR2: MGHDK, SYGVNS. The donors were adults (healthy and HIV-negative) with no recent acute infections or vaccinations. The chain is built from TRBV25-1 and TRBJ1-4; D not certain. This TCR was recovered from a woman aged 35 to 49 in good health. Some clones in this sample may be carry-over from other donors' samples. Input material: PBMCs. Here the CDR3 DNA reads TGTGCCAGCAGTGAACGCAGCCCTGATGAAAAACTGTTTTTT. It yields the protein CASSERSPDEKLFF.